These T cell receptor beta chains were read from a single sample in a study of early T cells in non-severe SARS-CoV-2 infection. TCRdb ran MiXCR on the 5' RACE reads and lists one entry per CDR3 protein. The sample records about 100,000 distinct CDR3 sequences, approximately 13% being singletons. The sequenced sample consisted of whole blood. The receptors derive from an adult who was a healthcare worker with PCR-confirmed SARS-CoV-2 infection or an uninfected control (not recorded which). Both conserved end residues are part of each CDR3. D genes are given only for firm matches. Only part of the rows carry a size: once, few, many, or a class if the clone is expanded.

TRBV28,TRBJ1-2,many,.,TGTGCCAGCTTGGACGGAAGTAACTATGGCTACACCTTC,CASLDGSNYGYTF
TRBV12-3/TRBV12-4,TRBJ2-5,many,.,TGTGCCAGCAGTATTCAGGGGGGAGAAGAGACCCAGTACTTC,CASSIQGGEETQYF
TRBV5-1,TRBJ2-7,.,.,TGCGCCAGCAGCGCCAGCCCCTCCTACGAGCAGTACTTC,CASSASPSYEQYF
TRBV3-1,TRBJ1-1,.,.,TGTGCCAGCAGCCAAGCCCCTCACACTGAAGCTTTCTTT,CASSQAPHTEAFF
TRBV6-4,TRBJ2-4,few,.,TGTGCCAGCAGTGACTCTGGGGACCCCAAAAACATTCAGTACTTC,CASSDSGDPKNIQYF
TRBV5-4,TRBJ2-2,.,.,TGTGCCAGCAGCTCCCGCCTGAGGGGGGGCGGCACCGGGGAGCTGTTTTTT,CASSSRLRGGGTGELFF
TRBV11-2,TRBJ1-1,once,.,TGTGCCAGCAGCTTTAGGGTACCACTGAACACTGAAGCTTTCTTT,CASSFRVPLNTEAFF
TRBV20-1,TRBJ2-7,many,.,TGCAGTGCTAGAGGGGCAGTAGACGAGCAGTACTTC,CSARGAVDEQYF
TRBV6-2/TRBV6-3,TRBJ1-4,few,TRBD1,TGTGCCAGCAGTTACGGGGACAGGGGCCCTCGTCGAGAAAAACTGTTTTTT,CASSYGDRGPRREKLFF
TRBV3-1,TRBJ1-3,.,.,TGTGCCAGCAGCCAAGGAGGGCTCGGAAACACCATATATTTT,CASSQGGLGNTIYF
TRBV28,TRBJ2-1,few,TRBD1,TGTGCCAGCACCCAGGGGGATAGCCGGAACAATGAGCAGTTCTTC,CASTQGDSRNNEQFF
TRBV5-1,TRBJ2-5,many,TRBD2,TGCGCCAGCAGCCCCGGACTAGCGGGGGGCGCCCCAGAGACCCAGTACTTC,CASSPGLAGGAPETQYF
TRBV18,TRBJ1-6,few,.,TGTGCCAGCTCACCATCACGTTCTAATTCACCCCTCCACTTT,CASSPSRSNSPLHF
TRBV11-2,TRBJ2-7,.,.,TGTGCCAGCAGCCGATCACCGGCTTCCTACGAGCAGTACTTC,CASSRSPASYEQYF
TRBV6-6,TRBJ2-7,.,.,TGTGCCAGCACACGAGGGGGGTACTACGAGCAGTACTTC,CASTRGGYYEQYF
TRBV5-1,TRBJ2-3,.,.,TGCGCCAGCAGCTTAACAGAGGTCTCAGATACGCAGTATTTT,CASSLTEVSDTQYF
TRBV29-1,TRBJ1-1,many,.,TGCAGCGTTGTATCGGCGAACACTGAAGCTTTCTTT,CSVVSANTEAFF
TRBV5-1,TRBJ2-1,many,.,TGCGCCAGCAGTCGTGAGGTGAATGAGCAGTTCTTC,CASSREVNEQFF
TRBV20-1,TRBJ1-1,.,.,TGCAGTGCTAGTACCGGGGGTGTCACTGAAGCTTTCTTT,CSASTGGVTEAFF
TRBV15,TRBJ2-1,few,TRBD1,TGTGCCACCAGCAGCCGATCCAAACAGGGGCGGGAGCAGTTCTTC,CATSSRSKQGREQFF
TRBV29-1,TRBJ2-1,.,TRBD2,TGCAGCGTCCTATCTAGCGGGGGGGCCTATGAGCAGTTCTTC,CSVLSSGGAYEQFF
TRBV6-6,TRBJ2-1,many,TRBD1,TGTGCCATAAGCCGGGACAGCTACAATGAGCAGTTCTTC,CAISRDSYNEQFF
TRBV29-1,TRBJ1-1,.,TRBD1,TGCAGCGTTGAGGGGACAGGGTCCACTGAAGCTTTCTTT,CSVEGTGSTEAFF
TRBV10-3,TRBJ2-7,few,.,TGTGCCATCAGCGGGGGCGGGAACGAGCAGTACTTC,CAISGGGNEQYF
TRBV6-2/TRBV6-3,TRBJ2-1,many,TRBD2,TGTGCCAGCAGTTACTCGCGGGGGGCCTACAATGAGCAGTTCTTC,CASSYSRGAYNEQFF
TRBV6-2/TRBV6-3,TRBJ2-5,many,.,TGTGCCAGCAGTCAGGTCCTGACAGGGACCCAGTACTTC,CASSQVLTGTQYF
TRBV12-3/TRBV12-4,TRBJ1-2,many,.,TGTGCCAGCAGTCAGAGTGGGCGAGGCTACACCTTC,CASSQSGRGYTF
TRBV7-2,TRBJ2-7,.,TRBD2,TGTGCCAGCAGCTTATTAGGCGGGGGGCCCTACGAGCAGTACTTC,CASSLLGGGPYEQYF
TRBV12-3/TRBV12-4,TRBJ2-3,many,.,TGTGCCAGCACCAAAGAAGATACGCAGTATTTT,CASTKEDTQYF
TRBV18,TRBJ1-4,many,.,TGTGCCAGCTCACCACCGGGATCTAATGAAAAACTGTTTTTT,CASSPPGSNEKLFF
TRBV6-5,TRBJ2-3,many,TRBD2,TGTGCCAGCAGTTACCAACCCACTAGCGCAGATACGCAGTATTTT,CASSYQPTSADTQYF
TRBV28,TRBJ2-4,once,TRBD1,TGTGCCAGCAGTTTCACAGGGGGGAAAAACATTCAGTACTTC,CASSFTGGKNIQYF
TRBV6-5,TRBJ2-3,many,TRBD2,TGTGCCAGCAGTTATTCGCGACTAGCGGGGAAAGCAGATACGCAGTATTTT,CASSYSRLAGKADTQYF
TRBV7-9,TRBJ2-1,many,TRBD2,TGTGCCAGCAGCCCTGGACTAGCGGGGGGCCCTGGGGATGAGCAGTTCTTC,CASSPGLAGGPGDEQFF
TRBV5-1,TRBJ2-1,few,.,TGCGCCAGCAGCTTGGTCGTGGTCAATGAGCAGTTCTTC,CASSLVVVNEQFF
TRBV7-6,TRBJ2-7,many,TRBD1,TGTGCCAGCAGCTTAGCCGAACAGGGGGAGCAGTACTTC,CASSLAEQGEQYF
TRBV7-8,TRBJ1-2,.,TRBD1,TGTGCCAGCAGCTTGACAGGGAATGACTACACCTTC,CASSLTGNDYTF
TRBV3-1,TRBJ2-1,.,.,TGTGCCAGCAGCCTCAACAGAGGGGTGTCGTCCTACAATGAGCAGTTCTTC,CASSLNRGVSSYNEQFF
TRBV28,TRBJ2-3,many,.,TGTGCCAGCAGTTTTAAGGGACTGAGCACAGATACGCAGTATTTT,CASSFKGLSTDTQYF
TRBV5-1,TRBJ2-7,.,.,TGCGCCAGCAGCTCAAGGGTAGAAACCTACGAGCAGTACTTC,CASSSRVETYEQYF
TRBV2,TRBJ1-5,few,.,TGTGCCAGCAGCCTTAGACGGTCACAGCCCCAGCATTTT,CASSLRRSQPQHF
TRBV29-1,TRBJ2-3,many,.,TGCAGCGTTGATCCTCGCACAGATACGCAGTATTTT,CSVDPRTDTQYF
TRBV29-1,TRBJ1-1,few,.,TGCAGCGTTGTCCCTACAGTGAACACTGAAGCTTTCTTT,CSVVPTVNTEAFF
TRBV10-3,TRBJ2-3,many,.,TGTGCCATCAGTGATGGTCAGCTGGGGACAGATACGCAGTATTTT,CAISDGQLGTDTQYF
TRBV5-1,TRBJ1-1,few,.,TGCGCCAGCAGCTTGGAGACGGCCGGGGCTGAAGCTTTCTTT,CASSLETAGAEAFF
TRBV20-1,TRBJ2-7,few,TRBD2,TGCAGTGCCACCGGGGTAGCGGGCCTGGCCCTAAGTAAGCAGTACTTC,CSATGVAGLALSKQYF
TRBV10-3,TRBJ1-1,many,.,TGTGCCATCAGTGAATTAGCAGGCATGAACACTGAAGCTTTCTTT,CAISELAGMNTEAFF
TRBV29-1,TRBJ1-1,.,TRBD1,TGCAGCGTCATGGACAGGGCGATAGGGACTGAAGCTTTCTTT,CSVMDRAIGTEAFF
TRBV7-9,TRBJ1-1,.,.,TGTGCCAGCAGCTTAATGGCAGGAGGGACTGAAGCTTTCTTT,CASSLMAGGTEAFF
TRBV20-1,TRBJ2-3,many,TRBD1,TGCAGTGCGTATGACAGGGGGCGACGAACAGATACGCAGTATTTT,CSAYDRGRRTDTQYF
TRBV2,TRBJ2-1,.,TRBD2,TGTGCCAGCAGGGGACTAGCGACCGGGAATGAGCAGTTCTTC,CASRGLATGNEQFF
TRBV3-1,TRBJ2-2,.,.,TGTGCCAGCAGCCAACCGACAGGAGCGGTGGCCGGGGAGCTGTTTTTT,CASSQPTGAVAGELFF
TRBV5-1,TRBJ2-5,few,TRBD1,TGCGCCAGCAGCTCGTCCGGGACAGGGCCTCAGACCCAGTACTTC,CASSSSGTGPQTQYF
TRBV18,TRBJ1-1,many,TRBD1,TGTGCCAGCTCACCGGGGACAGGGGGTAGTAAAGCTTTCTTT,CASSPGTGGSKAFF
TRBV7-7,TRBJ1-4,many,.,TGTGCTAGCAGCTTAGAGTCCCAGGGGACGGAGAATGAAAAACTGTTTTTT,CASSLESQGTENEKLFF
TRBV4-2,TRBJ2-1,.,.,TGTGCCAGCAGCCAAGAAAGGGAGCGGGACAATGAGCAGTTCTTC,CASSQERERDNEQFF
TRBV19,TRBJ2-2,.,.,TGTGCCACAAAAGGGTTGAACACCGGGGAGCTGTTTTTT,CATKGLNTGELFF
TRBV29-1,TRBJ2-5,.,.,TGCAGCGTTGGAGAGGGGACCCAGTACTTC,CSVGEGTQYF
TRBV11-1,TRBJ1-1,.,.,TGTGCCAGCAGCCTACAGGGTGGCGTAAACACTGAAGCTTTCTTT,CASSLQGGVNTEAFF
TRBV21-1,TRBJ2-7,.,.,TGTGCCAGCAGCAAAACGGACACCCTTTTGTACGAGCAGTACTTC,CASSKTDTLLYEQYF